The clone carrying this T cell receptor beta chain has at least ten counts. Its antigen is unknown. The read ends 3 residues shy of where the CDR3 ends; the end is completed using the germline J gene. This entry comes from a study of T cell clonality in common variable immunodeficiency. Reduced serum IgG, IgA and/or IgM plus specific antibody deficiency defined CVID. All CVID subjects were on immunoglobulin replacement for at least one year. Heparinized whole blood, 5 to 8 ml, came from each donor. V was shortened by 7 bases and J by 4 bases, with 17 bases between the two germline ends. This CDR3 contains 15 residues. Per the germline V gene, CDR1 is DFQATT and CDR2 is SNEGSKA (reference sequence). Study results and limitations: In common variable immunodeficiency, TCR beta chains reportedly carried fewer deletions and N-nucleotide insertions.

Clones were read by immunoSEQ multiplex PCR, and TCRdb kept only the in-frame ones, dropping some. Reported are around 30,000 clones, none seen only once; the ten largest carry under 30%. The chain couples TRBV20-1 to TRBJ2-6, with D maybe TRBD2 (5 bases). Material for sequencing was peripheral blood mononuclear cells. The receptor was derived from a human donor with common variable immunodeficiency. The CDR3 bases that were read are TGCAGTGTACCTGAGGGTGGATGGGGGGCCAACGTC. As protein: CSVPEGGWGANV. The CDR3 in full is CSVPEGGWGANVLTF.